This T cell receptor (beta chain) appears in the sequencing data of a study of type 1 regulatory T cells. Study overall: This in vitro CD4 product, T-allo10, is enriched for Tr1 cells and alloantigen-specific.

Trimming took 2 bases from V and 3 from J; bases not matched to a gene: 9. The CDR3 is 15 residues long. CDR1 GTSNPN and CDR2 SVGIG come from the germline V gene (reference sequence). One entry per CDR3 protein results from TCRdb running MiXCR on the reads. Altogether around 62,000 distinct CDR3 sequences are present, 63% being singletons, with the ten largest covering 7.6%. T-allo10 cells from the graft donor were described as anergic, host-alloantigen-specific, and alloantigen-specific suppressors. On this clonotype: Its antigen remains unknown.

Material: cultured T cells, either the whole culture or a sorted T cell fraction (not recorded which). Subset indicated: Tr1-enriched cell product generated in vitro against host alloantigens. This sequence joins TRBV30 and TRBJ1-1, with 7 bases that match TRBD1. The origin of this receptor is a human donor in good health. In nucleotides, the CDR3 is TGTGCCTGGAGTCCAGCGACAGGGCCGTACACTGAAGCTTTCTTT. As protein: CAWSPATGPYTEAFF.